Listed below are T cell receptor beta chains from one sample, sequenced in a study of cytomegalovirus exposure and HLA in healthy donors. Profiling relied on immunoSEQ multiplex PCR, and the TCRdb table lists in-frame clones only, not all of them. The sample has 100,000 to 130,000 clones; about 80% are singletons. Sequenced input: PBMCs. The receptor source for this set is a young man in good health and CMV-seropositive. CDR3s include the opening cysteine and the closing phenylalanine or tryptophan. D genes are given only for firm matches. The listing skips clone size in some rows; elsewhere it reads once, few, many or a size class.

clone size,J gene,V gene,D gene,CDR3 protein,CDR3 DNA
NA,TRBJ1-5,TRBV19,NA,CASSILGHLDQPQHF,TGTGCCAGTAGTATTCTTGGACATCTCGACCAGCCCCAGCATTTT
NA,TRBJ2-7,TRBV5-6,NA,CASSVGAAQGREQYF,TGTGCCAGCAGCGTTGGGGCGGCGCAGGGTCGCGAGCAGTACTTC
once,TRBJ1-5,TRBV5-1,NA,CASSLDWTNQPQHF,TGCGCCAGCAGCTTGGATTGGACTAATCAGCCCCAGCATTTT
few,TRBJ2-2,TRBV19,TRBD1,CASRQGAYVGELFF,TGTGCCAGTAGGCAGGGGGCTTATGTCGGGGAGCTGTTTTTT
once,TRBJ1-2,TRBV25-1,TRBD1,CASSDRDRDGYTF,TGTGCCAGCAGTGACCGGGACAGGGATGGCTACACCTTC
few,TRBJ1-1,TRBV19,NA,CASSRDGNTEAFF,TGTGCCAGTAGTAGAGACGGGAACACTGAAGCTTTCTTT
NA,TRBJ2-7,TRBV19,NA,CASSIDQASYEQYF,TGTGCCAGTAGTATAGACCAGGCGAGCTACGAGCAGTACTTC
NA,TRBJ1-5,TRBV2,NA,CASSEGPPGQPQHF,TGTGCCAGCAGTGAAGGTCCACCAGGACAGCCCCAGCATTTT
NA,TRBJ2-5,TRBV7-8,TRBD2,CASSLTNLAGAGETQYF,TGTGCCAGCAGCTTAACCAACCTAGCGGGGGCGGGAGAGACCCAGTACTTC
NA,TRBJ2-1,TRBV5-1,TRBD2,CASSGGGTSGVGNEQFF,TGCGCCAGCAGCGGGGGGGGGACTAGCGGGGTCGGCAATGAGCAGTTCTTC
NA,TRBJ2-7,TRBV27,NA,CASRGFNLSYEQYF,TGTGCCAGCAGGGGCTTTAACTTGTCCTACGAGCAGTACTTC
few,TRBJ2-7,TRBV30,TRBD2,CAWSEREGAYEQYF,TGTGCCTGGAGCGAGCGGGAGGGGGCATACGAGCAGTACTTC
NA,TRBJ2-7,TRBV5-1,NA,CASSAGQYEQYF,TGCGCCAGCAGCGCGGGACAGTACGAGCAGTACTTC
NA,TRBJ1-4,TRBV6-5,NA,CASRSYRTTNEKLFF,TGTGCCAGCAGGTCCTACAGGACAACTAATGAAAAACTGTTTTTT
NA,TRBJ2-7,TRBV6-6,TRBD1,CASSSETGYYEQYF,TGTGCCAGCAGTTCCGAGACAGGGTACTACGAGCAGTACTTC
NA,TRBJ2-7,TRBV6-5,NA,CASSYGQRVYEQYF,TGTGCCAGCAGTTACGGTCAGCGCGTCTACGAGCAGTACTTC
NA,TRBJ2-1,TRBV5-6,NA,CASSLVEGWDEQFF,TGTGCCAGCAGCTTGGTAGAGGGATGGGATGAGCAGTTCTTC
NA,TRBJ1-2,TRBV14,NA,CASSPRGGDGYTF,TGTGCCAGCAGCCCCCGGGGGGGCGATGGCTACACCTTC
NA,TRBJ2-5,TRBV2,TRBD2,CASSFVSGGSQETQYF,TGTGCCAGCAGTTTTGTTAGCGGGGGGAGCCAAGAGACCCAGTACTTC
few,TRBJ2-2,TRBV11-3,NA,CASSLGSSSPTGELFF,TGTGCCAGCAGCTTAGGAAGTAGTAGCCCCACCGGGGAGCTGTTTTTT
NA,TRBJ1-6,TRBV5-1,TRBD1,CASSPGTAYNSPLHF,TGCGCCAGCAGCCCAGGGACAGCCTATAATTCACCCCTCCACTTT
NA,TRBJ2-7,TRBV9,NA,CASSAGGAPYEQYF,TGTGCCAGCAGCGCGGGGGGCGCCCCTTACGAGCAGTACTTC
NA,TRBJ2-5,TRBV6-1,TRBD1,CASTKQGQETQYF,TGTGCCAGCACTAAACAGGGGCAAGAGACCCAGTACTTC
NA,TRBJ2-7,TRBV5-1,NA,CASSLAADSPTYEQYF,TGCGCCAGCAGCTTGGCAGCGGACAGCCCAACCTACGAGCAGTACTTC
once,TRBJ2-7,TRBV5-4,TRBD1,CASSGTGTANYEQYF,TGTGCCAGCAGCGGTACCGGGACAGCAAACTACGAGCAGTACTTC
NA,TRBJ2-1,TRBV7-9,TRBD1,CASSYGQGARTHEQFF,TGTGCCAGCAGTTATGGACAGGGGGCTAGAACACATGAGCAGTTCTTC
NA,TRBJ1-5,TRBV2,NA,CASAWLAGLSQPQHF,TGTGCCAGCGCCTGGTTAGCGGGGCTCAGTCAGCCCCAGCATTTT
NA,TRBJ2-1,TRBV2,TRBD1,CASSVRDSSYNEQFF,TGTGCCAGCAGTGTCCGGGACAGCTCCTACAATGAGCAGTTCTTC
NA,TRBJ2-5,TRBV5-1,TRBD2,CASSPSGTSGGRGETQYF,TGCGCCAGCAGCCCATCCGGGACTAGCGGGGGCCGGGGAGAGACCCAGTACTTC
NA,TRBJ1-3,TRBV29-1,NA,CSVEDWGRGDGNTIYF,TGCAGCGTTGAAGACTGGGGCAGGGGTGATGGAAACACCATATATTTT
few,TRBJ1-2,TRBV10-3,NA,CAITHSTTGAEGYTF,TGTGCCATCACCCATTCAACGACAGGAGCCGAAGGCTACACCTTC
NA,TRBJ1-5,TRBV30,NA,CAWVGTRVNQPQHF,TGTGCCTGGGTCGGGACAAGAGTAAATCAGCCCCAGCATTTT
NA,TRBJ2-3,TRBV19,NA,CASSPDSRSTDTQYF,TGTGCCAGTAGCCCGGACTCCCGGAGCACAGATACGCAGTATTTT
NA,TRBJ1-1,TRBV5-8,NA,CASSLRGGDVTEAFF,TGTGCCAGCAGCCTACGGGGGGGCGATGTAACTGAAGCTTTCTTT
NA,TRBJ1-6,TRBV5-6,NA,CASSSGGLGSPLHF,TGTGCCAGCAGCTCGGGGGGCTTGGGTTCACCCCTCCACTTT
NA,TRBJ2-3,TRBV2,NA,CASSDMGYTDTQYF,TGTGCCAGCAGTGATATGGGCTACACAGATACGCAGTATTTT
NA,TRBJ1-1,TRBV2,NA,CASSPSTEAFF,TGTGCCAGCAGTCCTTCCACTGAAGCTTTCTTT
few,TRBJ1-1,TRBV27,TRBD1,CARGSGGLDGEAFF,TGTGCCAGGGGTTCAGGGGGCCTCGACGGTGAAGCTTTCTTT
NA,TRBJ1-2,TRBV6-5,TRBD1,CAQGGGLNYGYTF,TGTGCCCAGGGGGGAGGATTAAACTATGGCTACACCTTC
NA,TRBJ1-2,TRBV11-3,TRBD1,CASSSTGYGYTF,TGTGCCAGCAGCTCGACAGGGTATGGCTACACCTTC
once,TRBJ2-2,TRBV10-2,NA,CASRDSGVTGELFF,TGCGCCAGCAGGGACTCCGGGGTTACCGGGGAGCTGTTTTTT
NA,TRBJ2-3,TRBV30,TRBD1,CAWSPGQGVTDTQYF,TGTGCCTGGAGTCCCGGACAGGGAGTCACAGATACGCAGTATTTT
NA,TRBJ2-3,TRBV2,NA,CASSAEASPDTQYF,TGTGCCAGCAGTGCGGAGGCATCCCCCGATACGCAGTATTTT
few,TRBJ2-2,TRBV6-1,NA,CASVWGSANTGELFF,TGTGCCAGTGTCTGGGGCTCAGCGAACACCGGGGAGCTGTTTTTT
NA,TRBJ1-1,TRBV18,NA,CASSPTVRTEAFF,TGTGCCAGCTCCCCGACAGTCCGCACTGAAGCTTTCTTT
once,TRBJ2-7,TRBV2,NA,CASLNDRISYEQYF,TGTGCCAGTCTCAATGACAGAATTTCCTACGAGCAGTACTTC
NA,TRBJ1-2,TRBV19,TRBD1,CASTQMGTENYGYTF,TGTGCCAGTACCCAGATGGGGACAGAGAACTATGGCTACACCTTC
medium-sized,TRBJ1-5,TRBV2,TRBD1,CASRPGTGGIQPQHF,TGTGCCAGCAGGCCCGGGACAGGGGGCATTCAGCCCCAGCATTTT
NA,TRBJ1-1,TRBV6-4,NA,CASSLFAYTEAFF,TGTGCCAGCAGTCTATTTGCGTACACTGAAGCTTTCTTT
NA,TRBJ1-2,TRBV30,NA,CAWRAAGGYTF,TGTGCCTGGAGGGCTGCGGGCGGCTACACCTTC
NA,TRBJ2-5,TRBV7-9,NA,CASSLGGAQETQYF,TGTGCCAGCAGCTTAGGGGGAGCTCAAGAGACCCAGTACTTC